Below, 14 T cell receptor beta chains from the same sample are listed, as sequenced in a study of blood T cell repertoires in COVID-19. Data came from immunoSEQ multiplex PCR; TCRdb stores just in-frame clones and leaves some out. The sample holds about 140,000 clones, 81% seen once. Sequenced material: peripheral blood. The origin of the receptors is a human donor in a cohort sampled during active COVID-19.

This chain connects TRBV5-4 to TRBJ1-4, with D unclear. Germline V CDR1 and CDR2: SGHNT, YYREEE (reference sequence). Trimming pared 0 bases from V and 8 bases from J, leaving 11 bases between. CDR3 length: 14 residues. The CDR3 spells CASSLDRHSEKLFF. The CDR3 coding sequence is TGTGCCAGCAGCTTGGACAGACATTCAGAAAAACTGTTTTTT.

The chain employs TRBV5-5 and TRBJ2-5; TRBD2 agrees at 10 bases. Germline-derived CDR1 and CDR2 are SGHKS and YYEKEE (reference sequence). The V gene end was trimmed by 5 bases and the J gene end by 5 bases; junction bases not matched to a gene: 6. This CDR3 has 14 residues. In DNA form, the CDR3 reads TGTGCCAGCAGTTCTAGCGGGAGCTTGGAGACCCAGTACTTC. Protein product: CASSSSGSLETQYF.

CDR3 nucleotides: TGTGCCAGCAATCCCGGACATGTCTACGAGCAGTACTTC. This codes for CASNPGHVYEQYF. The chain has TRBV2 and TRBJ2-7; a possible D gene is TRBD1 (5 bases). CDR3 length: 13 amino acids. Per germline, CDR1 SNHLY and CDR2 FYNNEI. V shed 7 bases and J shed 3 bases, with 13 bases lying between them.

This rearrangement joins TRBV6-6 to TRBJ2-5, with 9 nucleotides matching TRBD1. Trimming cost V 5 bases and J 2 bases; bases outside gene matches: 6. Germline CDR1 and CDR2: MNHNY and SVGAGI (reference sequence). CDR3 length: 15 amino acids. The chain's CDR3 is CASSNTGGGQETQYF. The DNA for the CDR3 is TGTGCCAGCAGTAATACAGGGGGCGGACAAGAGACCCAGTACTTC.

This rearrangement joins TRBV7-3 to TRBJ2-6; D unresolved. The CDR3 length is 17 residues. Germline CDR1 and CDR2: SGHTA and FQGTGA. V lost 5 bases, J lost 2 bases, and 16 bases lay in between. The CDR3 region has the DNA TGTGCCAGCAGCCCACCCCCCGGAAGCGCTGGGGCCAACGTCCTGACTTTC. This translates into CASSPPPGSAGANVLTF.

V is TRBV28 and J is TRBJ2-7, with 8 bases fitting TRBD1. V was pared by 5 bases and J by 3 bases, with 9 bases of the junction left unmatched. The CDR3 totals 15 residues. Germline-derived CDR1 and CDR2 are MDHEN and SYDVKM. In DNA, the CDR3 is TGTGCCAGCAGTATACCGACAGGGGTGAACTACGAGCAGTACTTC. This translates into CASSIPTGVNYEQYF.

This sequence joins TRBV9 and TRBJ2-5, with D maybe TRBD2 (6 bases). The V gene's germline CDR1 is SGDLS and CDR2 YYNGEE. V was pared by 4 bases and J by 1 base, with 11 bases between. The CDR3 length is 14 residues. DNA for the CDR3: TGTGCCAGCAGCCTTAGCGGAGCCCAAGAGACCCAGTACTTC. It codes for CASSLSGAQETQYF.

The gene calls are TRBV3-1 (or the pseudogene TRBV3-2) and TRBJ2-7; D unresolved. V dropped 3 bases and J dropped 2 bases, with 5 bases sitting between them. This CDR3 region has 12 residues. The V gene's germline CDR1 is LGHDT and CDR2 YNNKEL (reference sequence). The CDR3 nucleotides read TGTGCCAGCAGCCAGGCCACCTACGAGCAGTACTTC. As protein: CASSQATYEQYF.

The chain uses TRBV14 and TRBJ2-2; TRBD2 agrees at 13 bases. Germline CDR1 is SGHDN and CDR2 is FVKESK. Trimming removed 2 bases from V and 3 bases from J; junction bases left unmatched: 3. This CDR3 is 17 amino acids long. CDR3 protein: CASSQPGLAGDTGELFF. In nucleotides, the CDR3 is TGTGCCAGCAGCCAACCAGGACTAGCGGGGGACACCGGGGAGCTGTTTTTT.

This clone occurred once. DNA for the CDR3: TGTGCCAGCAAACCTAGCGGGGAACTCTACGAGCAGTACTTC. Translated, it gives CASKPSGELYEQYF. The chain has TRBV27 and TRBJ2-7; the match to TRBD2 covers 9 bases. The CDR3 is made up of 14 amino acids. The germline V gene encodes CDR1 MNHEY and CDR2 SMNVEV (reference sequence). V trimming: 7 bases; J trimming: 3 bases; junction bases outside the gene matches: 7.

The sample holds a few counts of this clone. The chain links TRBV2 to TRBJ1-2; perhaps TRBD1 as D (5 bases). The CDR3 consists of 13 residues. Looked up from germline, CDR1 is SNHLY and CDR2 is FYNNEI. Trimming stripped 6 bases from V and 0 bases from J, with 8 bases between. DNA for the CDR3: TGTGCCAGCAGAGCAGGGTCTAACTATGGCTACACCTTC. It translates to CASRAGSNYGYTF.

This clone was counted only a few times. Distinct nucleotide sequences in the sample also encode this CDR3. The V and J genes are TRBV4-3 and TRBJ2-7; a weak D match, TRBD1 (5 bases). Trimming took off 1 base at V and 0 bases at J, with 7 bases between the two ends. This CDR3 region has 14 residues. CDR1 is LGHNA and CDR2 is YSLEER in the germline V gene. The CDR3 DNA reads as TGCGCCAGCAGCCAAGGACAGAGCTCCTACGAGCAGTACTTC. Residues: CASSQGQSSYEQYF.

The V and J genes are TRBV9 and TRBJ2-7, with D maybe TRBD2 (5 bases). The V and J ends lost 0 bases and 2 bases respectively, with 9 bases between them. Germline-derived CDR1 and CDR2 are SGDLS and YYNGEE. CDR3 length: 14 residues. CDR3 sequence reads: CASSVGGLTYEQYF. DNA for the CDR3: TGTGCCAGCAGCGTAGGCGGGCTTACCTACGAGCAGTACTTC.

The chain recombines TRBV2 with TRBJ1-5; 7 bases agree with TRBD1. Germline V gene lookup returns CDR1 SNHLY and CDR2 FYNNEI. CDR3 length: 15 amino acids. V lost 4 bases to trimming and J lost 1 base; unmatched junction nucleotides: 4. CDR3 DNA: TGTGCCAGCAGTGGACAGGGCGTCAGCAATCAGCCCCAGCATTTT. Translating it yields CASSGQGVSNQPQHF.